The sequence of this TCR beta chain was determined in a study of graft-versus-host responses after intestinal transplantation. Overall study context: The transplants performed in recipients were multivisceral, liver-intestinal, or isolated intestinal. Every transplant recipient was induced with anti-thymocyte globulin, then maintained on tacrolimus and steroids for about 3 years. General study results and limits: Recipient marrow contained GvH clones, some of which appeared first in ileum or blood. Early post-transplant HvG declines were associated with peak circulating GvH clone levels.

Sequenced by immunoSEQ multiplex PCR; TCRdb stores in-frame clones only, minus some. This sample has 45,000 to 60,000 clones; 85% to 95% occur once, and the top ten carry almost 2.5%. Points on this clone: Its target is not known.

Trimming pared 2 bases from V and 3 bases from J, leaving 7 bases between. The CDR3 covers 14 residues. Germline loops: CDR1 SGHTA, CDR2 FQGNSA. Sequenced material: unstimulated CD4+ T cells sorted from spleen or lymph node cells, taken before transplant. The chain carries TRBV7-2 and TRBJ1-4; D is unresolved. This TCR was recovered from a human donor who was the organ donor for an intestinal transplant. CDR3 coding DNA: TGTGCCAGCAGCTTACGAGCCTCTAATGAAAAACTGTTTTTT. It yields the protein CASSLRASNEKLFF. The variable domain in full, completed from reference TRBV7-2 and TRBJ1-4, reads GAGVSQSPSNKVTEKGKDVELRCDPISGHTALYWYRQSLGQGLEFLIYFQGNSAPDKSGLPSDRFSAERTGGSVSTLTIQRTQQEDSAVYLCASSLRASNEKLFFGSGTQLSVL.